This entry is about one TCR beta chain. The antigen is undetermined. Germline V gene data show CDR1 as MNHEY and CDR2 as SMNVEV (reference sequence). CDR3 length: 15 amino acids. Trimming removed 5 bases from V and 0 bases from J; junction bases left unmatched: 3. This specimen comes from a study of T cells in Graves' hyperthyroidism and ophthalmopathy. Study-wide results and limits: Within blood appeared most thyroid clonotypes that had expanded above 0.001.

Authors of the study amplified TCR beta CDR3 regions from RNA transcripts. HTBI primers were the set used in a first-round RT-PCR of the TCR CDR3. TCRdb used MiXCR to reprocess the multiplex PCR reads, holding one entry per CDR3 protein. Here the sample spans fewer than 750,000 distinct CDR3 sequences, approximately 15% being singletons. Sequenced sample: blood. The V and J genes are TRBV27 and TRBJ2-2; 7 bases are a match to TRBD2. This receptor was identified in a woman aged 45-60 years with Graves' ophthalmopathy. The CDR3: CASSPAGTNTGELFF. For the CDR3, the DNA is TGTGCCAGCAGTCCAGCGGGGACGAACACCGGGGAGCTGTTTTTT.